This TCR beta chain was captured by sequencing in a study of shared clonotypes between healthy human individuals. Study context: The study enrolled a couple of women and three men aged 18 to 49. There were three CD4 naive, three CD4 memory, two CD8 naive and one CD8 memory plates per donor. Study-wide results and caveats: Clonotype sharing among donors likely depends on sequencing depth.

Unmatched junction bases numbered 11, after V lost 0 bases and J lost 3 bases. This CDR3 has 19 amino acids. CDR1 is LGHNA, CDR2 YSLEER, per germline. Of note for this clone: Its antigen is unidentified.

Assay: immunoSEQ multiplex PCR; the TCRdb copy retains only in-frame clones and omits some. The data show 2,500,000 or so clones, around 90% seen once. The rearrangement joins TRBV4-3 to TRBJ1-5, with TRBD1 matching 10 bases. Material: naive CD4+ T cells sorted from blood. Regarding subset: CD45RA+ positively selected. This sequence originates from a man aged 18 to 29 in good health. The CDR3 nucleotides read TGCGCCAGCAGCCAAGATCTTCACGGGGGACAGGGGAACAATCAGCCCCAGCATTTT. This encodes CASSQDLHGGQGNNQPQHF.